This T cell receptor (beta chain) was sequenced in a study of T cells in Graves' hyperthyroidism and ophthalmopathy. Amplification targeted TCR beta CDR3 regions from RNA transcripts. HTBI primers drove first-round RT-PCR of the TCR CDR3. TCRdb redid the calling of the multiplex PCR reads with MiXCR, one entry per CDR3 protein. The sample lists a few hundred thousand distinct CDR3 sequences; approximately 14% were seen once. The CDR3 runs to 18 residues. Germline CDR1 is MGHDK and CDR2 is SYGVNS. Losses at the gene ends were 1 base for V and 0 bases for J; bases not matched to a gene: 10. Reasons for excluding patients were uncontrolled infection, other autoimmune disease, pregnancy or lactation. Fresh peripheral blood, roughly 10 ml, was the source of the PBMCs.

This chain uses TRBV25-1 with TRBJ2-7; 9 bases match TRBD2. The sample comprised blood. The origin of this receptor is a woman in her twenties or thirties with Graves' hyperthyroidism. The CDR3, as DNA: TGTGCCAGCAGTGAATTTTCCCCGACTAGCGGCAGCTCCTACGAGCAGTACTTC. Residues: CASSEFSPTSGSSYEQYF.